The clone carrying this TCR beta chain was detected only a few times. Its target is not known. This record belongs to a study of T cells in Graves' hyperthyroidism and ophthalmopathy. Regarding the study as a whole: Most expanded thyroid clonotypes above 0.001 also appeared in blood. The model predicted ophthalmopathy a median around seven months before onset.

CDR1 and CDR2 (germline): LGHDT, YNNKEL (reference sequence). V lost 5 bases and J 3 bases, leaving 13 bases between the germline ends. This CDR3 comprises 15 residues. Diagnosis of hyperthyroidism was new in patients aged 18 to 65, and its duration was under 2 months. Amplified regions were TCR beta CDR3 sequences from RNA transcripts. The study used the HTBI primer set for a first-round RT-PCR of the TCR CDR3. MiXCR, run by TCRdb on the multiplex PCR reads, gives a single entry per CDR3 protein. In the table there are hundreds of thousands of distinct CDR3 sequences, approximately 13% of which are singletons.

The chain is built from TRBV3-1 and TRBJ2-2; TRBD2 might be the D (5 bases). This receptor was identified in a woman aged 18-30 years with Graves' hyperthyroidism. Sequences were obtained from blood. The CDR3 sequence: CASSFYAGDTGELFF. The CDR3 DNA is TGTGCCAGCAGCTTTTACGCCGGGGACACCGGGGAGCTGTTTTTT.